A selection of T cell receptor beta chains follows, all from one sample in a study of blood T cell repertoires in COVID-19. Here immunoSEQ multiplex PCR was the method, and the copy in TCRdb shows in-frame clones only, minus some. The sample holds about 120,000 clones, approximately 83% seen once. Sequencing was performed on peripheral blood. These receptors all stem from a man between 60 and 70 years old with acute or convalescent COVID-19. CDR3s include the opening cysteine and the closing phenylalanine or tryptophan. The D gene is left open where the match is weak. The size of a clone is reported for some rows only, either as once, few or many, or as a class for expanded clones.

TRBJ1-5,.,TRBV6-5,.,CASSSTGRSRPQHF,TGTGCCAGCAGTTCGACAGGAAGAAGTAGGCCCCAGCATTTT
TRBJ2-2,TRBD2,TRBV6-1,few,CASSGRLAGTTGELFF,TGTGCCAGCAGTGGACGACTAGCGGGAACCACCGGGGAGCTGTTTTTT
TRBJ2-3,TRBD2,TRBV14,.,CASSRGLVDTQYF,TGTGCCAGCAGCCGGGGACTAGTGGATACGCAGTATTTT
TRBJ2-5,.,TRBV4-1,.,CASSQVVSETQYF,TGCGCCAGCAGCCAAGTCGTGTCGGAGACCCAGTACTTC
TRBJ1-5,TRBD1,TRBV5-1,few,CASSPGTVNSNQPQHF,TGCGCCAGCAGCCCCGGGACAGTAAATAGCAATCAGCCCCAGCATTTT
TRBJ1-3,.,TRBV7-9,once,CASSAGAHATGNTIYF,TGTGCCAGCAGCGCGGGGGCCCACGCGACTGGAAACACCATATATTTT
TRBJ2-5,TRBD2,TRBV7-2,.,CASSLGTSGSSQETQYF,TGTGCCAGCAGCTTAGGGACTAGCGGGAGTTCCCAAGAGACCCAGTACTTC
TRBJ1-5,TRBD1,TRBV2,.,CACRTGQGSQPQHF,TGTGCCTGCCGTACGGGACAGGGTTCTCAGCCCCAGCATTTT
TRBJ1-1,.,TRBV2,few,CASSKQGPTTEAFF,TGTGCCAGCAGTAAACAGGGCCCAACAACTGAAGCTTTCTTT
TRBJ2-7,.,TRBV27,.,CASGQPQGIVSHEQYF,TGTGCCAGCGGACAACCACAGGGTATAGTTTCCCACGAGCAGTACTTC
TRBJ2-1,.,TRBV19,.,CARSEDNEQFF,TGTGCCCGTTCGGAGGACAATGAGCAGTTCTTC
TRBJ2-7,.,TRBV14,.,CASSQIVFREQYF,TGTGCCAGCAGCCAAATTGTATTTCGGGAGCAGTACTTC
TRBJ1-2,.,TRBV18,.,CASSPPSRSYGYTF,TGTGCCAGCTCACCACCGTCCAGGTCCTATGGCTACACCTTC
TRBJ2-2,.,TRBV30,.,CAWSTPGELFF,TGTGCCTGGTCTACCCCCGGGGAGCTGTTTTTT
TRBJ1-1,TRBD1,TRBV28,.,CASSPRQGLDTEAFF,TGTGCCAGCAGTCCAAGACAGGGCTTGGATACTGAAGCTTTCTTT
TRBJ2-7,.,TRBV30,.,CAWSDAFSYEQYF,TGTGCCTGGAGTGACGCGTTCTCCTACGAGCAGTACTTC
TRBJ1-3,TRBD1,TRBV3-1/TRBV3-2,once,CASSKKDPPRGLGNTIYF,TGTGCCAGCAGCAAGAAGGATCCCCCCAGGGGGCTAGGAAACACCATATATTTT
TRBJ1-2,TRBD1,TRBV7-6,.,CASSSTKSDRPIYGYTF,TGTGCCAGCAGCTCCACCAAATCGGACAGGCCGATCTATGGCTACACCTTC
TRBJ1-2,.,TRBV7-9,.,CASSLATQQGGYTF,TGTGCCAGCAGCTTAGCCACCCAGCAGGGGGGCTACACCTTC
TRBJ1-2,TRBD1,TRBV5-1,.,CASSLQGDYGYTF,TGCGCCAGCAGCTTACAGGGGGACTATGGCTACACCTTC
TRBJ1-2,.,TRBV7-9,.,CASSSGTFRVGYTF,TGTGCCAGCAGCTCCGGAACGTTCAGGGTCGGCTACACCTTC
TRBJ2-7,.,TRBV5-1,.,CASSDKGDSNLYEQYF,TGCGCCAGCAGCGATAAAGGCGACAGTAATTTATACGAGCAGTACTTC
TRBJ1-2,TRBD1,TRBV7-3,.,CASSLGQGAYGYTF,TGTGCCAGCAGCTTGGGACAGGGCGCCTATGGCTACACCTTC
TRBJ1-1,TRBD1,TRBV6-5,.,CASSFDRAQNEAFF,TGTGCCAGCAGTTTTGACAGGGCCCAAAATGAAGCTTTCTTT
TRBJ1-1,.,TRBV6-4,once,CATRAVAFF,TGTGCCACCAGGGCGGTGGCTTTCTTT
TRBJ2-5,TRBD2,TRBV12-5,once,CASGRGLAGGLETQYF,TGTGCTAGTGGTCGGGGACTAGCGGGAGGGCTTGAGACCCAGTACTTC
TRBJ2-3,.,TRBV30,.,CAWSGLGSRTDTQYF,TGTGCCTGGAGTGGACTAGGTTCCCGCACAGATACGCAGTATTTT
TRBJ2-5,.,TRBV11-2,.,CASTSNRPKETQYF,TGTGCCAGCACCTCCAACAGGCCCAAAGAGACCCAGTACTTC
TRBJ1-1,TRBD1,TRBV5-1,.,CASSQNTGERAAFF,TGCGCCAGCAGCCAAAATACAGGGGAAAGGGCGGCTTTCTTT
TRBJ2-3,.,TRBV24-1,.,CATSDRRAGSDTQYF,TGTGCCACCAGTGATCGGCGAGCAGGGTCAGATACGCAGTATTTT
TRBJ1-4,TRBD1,TRBV28,few,CASRRGQSNEKLFF,TGTGCCAGCAGGAGGGGGCAGTCCAACGAAAAACTGTTTTTT
TRBJ2-4,TRBD2,TRBV28,.,CASSLRARGREGSWAQEKNIQYF,TGTGCCAGCAGTTTAAGGGCCCGGGGGCGGGAGGGCTCATGGGCCCAAGAGAAAAACATTCAGTACTTC
TRBJ2-1,TRBD1,TRBV29-1,.,CSVPDRDRQYNEQFF,TGCAGCGTGCCTGACCGGGACAGGCAGTACAATGAGCAGTTCTTC
TRBJ2-1,.,TRBV7-3,.,CASSSGGSEQFF,TGTGCCAGCAGTTCTGGAGGGAGCGAGCAGTTCTTC
TRBJ2-1,TRBD2,TRBV10-3,.,CATGTSGRSGGNEQFF,TGTGCCACCGGGACTAGCGGGAGAAGTGGGGGGAATGAGCAGTTCTTC
TRBJ2-5,TRBD2,TRBV5-1,once,CASSPGLAGSWETQYF,TGCGCCAGCAGTCCAGGACTAGCGGGATCTTGGGAGACCCAGTACTTC
TRBJ1-2,TRBD1,TRBV7-9,.,CASSFGQGEGGYTF,TGTGCCAGCAGCTTTGGACAGGGGGAGGGAGGCTACACCTTC
TRBJ1-1,.,TRBV7-9,few,CASGYREGTAFF,TGTGCCAGCGGGTACAGGGAGGGTACGGCTTTCTTT
TRBJ2-1,TRBD2,TRBV27,.,CASARDEGLAIFDLIF,TGTGCCAGCGCCCGGGACGAGGGACTAGCGATCTTTGACCTGATCTTC
TRBJ1-1,TRBD1,TRBV7-2,.,CASSRADRMNTEAFF,TGTGCCAGCAGCAGGGCGGACAGGATGAACACTGAAGCTTTCTTT
TRBJ2-1,.,TRBV19,.,CASSIGRTNEQFF,TGTGCCAGTAGTATTGGTAGAACCAATGAGCAGTTCTTC
TRBJ2-3,TRBD2,TRBV9,.,CASSVASGVTDTQYF,TGTGCCAGCAGCGTAGCTAGCGGGGTCACAGATACGCAGTATTTT
TRBJ2-3,TRBD2,TRBV28,.,CASSPPAWLTSGPGDTQYF,TGTGCCAGCAGTCCCCCAGCTTGGCTGACTAGCGGACCTGGGGATACGCAGTATTTT
TRBJ1-5,.,TRBV29-1,.,CSVDRRMPNQPQHF,TGCAGCGTTGATAGGAGGATGCCCAATCAGCCCCAGCATTTT
TRBJ2-7,TRBD1,TRBV27,.,CASSPAGTDPYEQYF,TGTGCCAGCAGCCCGGCCGGGACAGACCCCTACGAGCAGTACTTC
TRBJ1-2,.,TRBV5-1,.,CASSITQGGYGYTF,TGCGCCAGCAGCATTACACAGGGCGGCTATGGCTACACCTTC
TRBJ1-5,.,TRBV7-3,.,CASSLSPNQPQHF,TGTGCCAGCAGCTTAAGTCCAAATCAGCCCCAGCATTTT
TRBJ2-1,.,TRBV28,.,CASSGLGEGAYNEQFF,TGTGCCAGCTCCGGACTCGGAGAGGGGGCCTACAATGAGCAGTTCTTC
TRBJ1-2,.,TRBV5-4,.,CASSLGQLVYGYTF,TGTGCCAGCAGCTTGGGACAACTCGTCTATGGCTACACCTTC
TRBJ2-4,TRBD2,TRBV19,few,CASSIAPWREGRRAKNIQYF,TGTGCCAGTAGTATTGCCCCATGGCGGGAGGGTAGAAGGGCCAAAAACATTCAGTACTTC
TRBJ1-5,.,TRBV18,.,CASSPSYNQPQHF,TGTGCCAGCTCACCGTCCTACAATCAGCCCCAGCATTTT
TRBJ2-7,.,TRBV7-2,.,CASSLGMKRYEQYF,TGTGCCAGCAGCTTAGGGATGAAGCGATACGAGCAGTACTTC
TRBJ1-2,.,TRBV27,medium-sized,CASSYRAGYGYTF,TGTGCCAGCAGTTACAGGGCCGGCTATGGCTACACCTTC